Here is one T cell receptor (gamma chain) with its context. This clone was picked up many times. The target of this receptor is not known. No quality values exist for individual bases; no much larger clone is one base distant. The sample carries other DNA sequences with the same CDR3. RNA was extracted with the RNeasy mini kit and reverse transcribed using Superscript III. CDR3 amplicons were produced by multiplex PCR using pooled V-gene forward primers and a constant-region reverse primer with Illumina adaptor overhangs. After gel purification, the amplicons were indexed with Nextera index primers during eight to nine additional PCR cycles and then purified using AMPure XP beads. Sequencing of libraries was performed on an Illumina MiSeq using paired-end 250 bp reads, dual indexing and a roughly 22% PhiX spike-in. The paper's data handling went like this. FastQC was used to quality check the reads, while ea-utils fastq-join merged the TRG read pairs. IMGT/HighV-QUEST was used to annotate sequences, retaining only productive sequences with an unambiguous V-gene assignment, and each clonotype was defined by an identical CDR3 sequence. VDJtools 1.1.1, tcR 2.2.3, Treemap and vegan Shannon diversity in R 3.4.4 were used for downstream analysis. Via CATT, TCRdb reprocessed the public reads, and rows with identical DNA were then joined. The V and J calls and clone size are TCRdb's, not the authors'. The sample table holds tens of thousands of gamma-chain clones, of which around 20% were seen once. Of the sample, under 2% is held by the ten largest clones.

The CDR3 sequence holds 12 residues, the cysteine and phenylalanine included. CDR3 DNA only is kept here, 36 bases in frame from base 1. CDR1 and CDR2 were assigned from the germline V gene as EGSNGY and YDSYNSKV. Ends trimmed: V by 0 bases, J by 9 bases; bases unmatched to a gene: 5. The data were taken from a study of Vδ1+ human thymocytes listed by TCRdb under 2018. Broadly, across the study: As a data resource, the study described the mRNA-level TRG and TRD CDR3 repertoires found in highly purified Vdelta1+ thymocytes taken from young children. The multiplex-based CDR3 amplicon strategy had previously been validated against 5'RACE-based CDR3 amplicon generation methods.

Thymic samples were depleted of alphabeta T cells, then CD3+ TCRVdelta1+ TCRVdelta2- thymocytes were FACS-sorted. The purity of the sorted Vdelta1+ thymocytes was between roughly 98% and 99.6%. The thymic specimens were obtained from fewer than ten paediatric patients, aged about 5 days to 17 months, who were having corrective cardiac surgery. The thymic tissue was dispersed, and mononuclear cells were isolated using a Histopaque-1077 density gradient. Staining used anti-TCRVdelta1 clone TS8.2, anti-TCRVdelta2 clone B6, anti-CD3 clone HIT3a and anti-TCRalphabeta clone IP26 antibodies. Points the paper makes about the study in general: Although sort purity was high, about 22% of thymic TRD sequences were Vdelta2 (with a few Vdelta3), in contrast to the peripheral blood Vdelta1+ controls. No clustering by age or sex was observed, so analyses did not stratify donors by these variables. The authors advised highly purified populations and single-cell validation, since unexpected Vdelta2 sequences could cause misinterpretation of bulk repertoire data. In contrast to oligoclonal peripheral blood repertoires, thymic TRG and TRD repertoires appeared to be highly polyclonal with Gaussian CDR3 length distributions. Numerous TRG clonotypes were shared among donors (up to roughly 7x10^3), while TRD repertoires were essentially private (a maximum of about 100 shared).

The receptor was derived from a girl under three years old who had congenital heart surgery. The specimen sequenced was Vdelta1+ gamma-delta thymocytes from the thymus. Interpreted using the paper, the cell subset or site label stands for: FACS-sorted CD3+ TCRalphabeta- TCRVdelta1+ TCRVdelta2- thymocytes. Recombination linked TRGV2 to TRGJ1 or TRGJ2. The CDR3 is CATWDGRGKKLF. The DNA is TGTGCCACCTGGGACGGGCGGGGTAAGAAACTCTTT.